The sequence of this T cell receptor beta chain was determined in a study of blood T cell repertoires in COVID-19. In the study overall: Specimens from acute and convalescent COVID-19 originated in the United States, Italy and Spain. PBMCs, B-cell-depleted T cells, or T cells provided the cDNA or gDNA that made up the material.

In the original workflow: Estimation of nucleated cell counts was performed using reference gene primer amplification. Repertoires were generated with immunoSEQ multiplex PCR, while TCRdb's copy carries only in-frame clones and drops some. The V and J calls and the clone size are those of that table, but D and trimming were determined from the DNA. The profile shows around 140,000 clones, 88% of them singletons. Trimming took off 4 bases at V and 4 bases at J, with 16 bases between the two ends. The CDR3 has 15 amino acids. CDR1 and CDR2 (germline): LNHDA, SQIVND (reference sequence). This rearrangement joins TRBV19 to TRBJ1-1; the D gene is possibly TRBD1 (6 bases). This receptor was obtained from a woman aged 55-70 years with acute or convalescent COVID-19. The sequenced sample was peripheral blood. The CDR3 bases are TGTGCCAGTAGTACCGGGGGGGGCGGAGGCACTGAAGCTTTCTTT. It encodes CASSTGGGGGTEAFF.